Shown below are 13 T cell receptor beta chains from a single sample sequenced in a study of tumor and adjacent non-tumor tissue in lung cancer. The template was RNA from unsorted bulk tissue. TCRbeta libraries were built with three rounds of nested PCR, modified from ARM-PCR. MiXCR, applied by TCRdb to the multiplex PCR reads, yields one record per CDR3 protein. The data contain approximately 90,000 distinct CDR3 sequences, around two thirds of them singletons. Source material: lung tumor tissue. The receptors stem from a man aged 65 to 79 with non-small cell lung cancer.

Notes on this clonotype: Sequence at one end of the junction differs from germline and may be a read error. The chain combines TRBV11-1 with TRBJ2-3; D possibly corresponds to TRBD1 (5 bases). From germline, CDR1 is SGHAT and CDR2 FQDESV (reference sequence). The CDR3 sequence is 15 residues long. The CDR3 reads CANSLLGRGTDAQYF. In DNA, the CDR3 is TGTGCCAACAGCTTACTGGGTAGGGGCACAGATGCGCAGTATTTT. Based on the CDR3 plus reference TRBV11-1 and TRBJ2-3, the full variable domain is EAEVAQSPRYKITEKSQAVAFWCDPISGHATLYWYRQILGQGPELLVQFQDESVVDDSQLPKDRFSAERLKGVDSTLKIQPAELGDSAMYLCANSLLGRGTDAQYFGPGTRLTVL.

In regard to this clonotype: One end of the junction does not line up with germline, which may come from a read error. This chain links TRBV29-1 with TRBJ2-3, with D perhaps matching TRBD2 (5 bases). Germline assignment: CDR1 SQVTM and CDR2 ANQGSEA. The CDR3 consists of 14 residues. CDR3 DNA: TGCAGCTCTCGGGGTGGGTTCGGTACAGATACGCGGTATTTT. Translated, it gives CSSRGGFGTDTRYF.

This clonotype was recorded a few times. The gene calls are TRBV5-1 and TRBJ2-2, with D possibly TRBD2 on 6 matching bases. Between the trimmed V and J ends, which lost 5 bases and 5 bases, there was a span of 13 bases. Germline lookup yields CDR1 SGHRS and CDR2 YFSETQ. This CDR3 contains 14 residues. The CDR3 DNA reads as TGCGCCAGCAGTCCCTCTAGCGTAACCGGGGAGCTGTTTTTT. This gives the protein CASSPSSVTGELFF.

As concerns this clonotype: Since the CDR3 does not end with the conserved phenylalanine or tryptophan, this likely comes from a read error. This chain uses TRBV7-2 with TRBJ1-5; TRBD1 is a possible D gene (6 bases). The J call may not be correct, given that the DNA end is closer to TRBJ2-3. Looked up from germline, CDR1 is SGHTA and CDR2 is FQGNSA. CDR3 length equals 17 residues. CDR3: CASSHTQGFEFGQPQYL. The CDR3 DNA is TGTGCCAGCAGCCATACTCAGGGGTTTGAGTTCGGTCAGCCCCAGTATCTT.

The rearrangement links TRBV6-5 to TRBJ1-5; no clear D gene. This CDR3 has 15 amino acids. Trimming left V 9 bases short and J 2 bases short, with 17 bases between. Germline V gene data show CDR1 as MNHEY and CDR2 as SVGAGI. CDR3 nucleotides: TGTGCCAGAAGCCGGTCGTCAGTGGGCAATCAGCCCCAGCATTTT. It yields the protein CARSRSSVGNQPQHF.

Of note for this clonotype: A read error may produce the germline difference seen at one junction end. CDR3 sequence (DNA): TGTGTCAGCACCTCTCTTACGGGCTCCTATGGCTACACCTTC. Translation: CVSTSLTGSYGYTF. The genes are TRBV7-8 and TRBJ1-2; D call uncertain. The CDR3 sequence is 14 residues long. Germline V gene sequence: CDR1 SGHVS, CDR2 FQNEAQ.

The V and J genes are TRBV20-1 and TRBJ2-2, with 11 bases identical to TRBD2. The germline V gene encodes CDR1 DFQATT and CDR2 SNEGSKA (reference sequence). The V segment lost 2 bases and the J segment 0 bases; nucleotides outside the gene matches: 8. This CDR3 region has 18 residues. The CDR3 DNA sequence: TGCAGTGCTAGAAAGGTCGTAGCGGGGGGGGCGAACACCGGGGAGCTGTTTTTT. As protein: CSARKVVAGGANTGELFF.

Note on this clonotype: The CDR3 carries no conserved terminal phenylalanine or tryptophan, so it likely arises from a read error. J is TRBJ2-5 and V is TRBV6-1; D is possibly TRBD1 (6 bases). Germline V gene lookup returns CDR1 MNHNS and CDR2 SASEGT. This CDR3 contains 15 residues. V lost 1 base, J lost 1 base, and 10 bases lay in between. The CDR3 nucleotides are TGTGCCAGCAGTGAAGGTTTCAGGGGCCAAGAGACCCAGTACCTC. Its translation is CASSEGFRGQETQYL.

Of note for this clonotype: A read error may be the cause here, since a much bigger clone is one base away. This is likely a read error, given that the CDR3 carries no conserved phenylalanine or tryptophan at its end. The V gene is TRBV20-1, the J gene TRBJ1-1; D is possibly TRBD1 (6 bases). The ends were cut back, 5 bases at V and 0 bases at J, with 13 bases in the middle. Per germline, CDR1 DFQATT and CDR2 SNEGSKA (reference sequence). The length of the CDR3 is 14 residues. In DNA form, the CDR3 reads TGCAGTGCTCTCTCAGGGGAACTGAACACTGAAGCTTTCATT. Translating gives CSALSGELNTEAFI.

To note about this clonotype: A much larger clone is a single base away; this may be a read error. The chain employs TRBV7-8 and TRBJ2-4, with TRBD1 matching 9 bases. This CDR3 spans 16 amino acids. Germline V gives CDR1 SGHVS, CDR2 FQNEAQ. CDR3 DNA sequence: TGTTCCAGCAGCTCCCTCCCGTGGGGACAGGGAGACATTCAGTACTTC. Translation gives CSSSSLPWGQGDIQYF.

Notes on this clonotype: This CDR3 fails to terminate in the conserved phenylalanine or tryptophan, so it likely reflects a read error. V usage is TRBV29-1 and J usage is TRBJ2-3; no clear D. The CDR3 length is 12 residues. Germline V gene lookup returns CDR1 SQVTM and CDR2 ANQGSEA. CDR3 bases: TGCATCTACATGGCACGTACAGATACACAGTATCTT. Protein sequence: CIYMARTDTQYL.

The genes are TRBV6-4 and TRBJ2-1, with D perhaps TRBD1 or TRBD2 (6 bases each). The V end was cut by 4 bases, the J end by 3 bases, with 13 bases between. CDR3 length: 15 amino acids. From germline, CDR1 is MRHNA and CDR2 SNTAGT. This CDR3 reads CASSGTGAGYNEQFF. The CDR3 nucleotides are TGTGCCAGCAGTGGGACGGGGGCTGGCTACAATGAGCAGTTCTTC.

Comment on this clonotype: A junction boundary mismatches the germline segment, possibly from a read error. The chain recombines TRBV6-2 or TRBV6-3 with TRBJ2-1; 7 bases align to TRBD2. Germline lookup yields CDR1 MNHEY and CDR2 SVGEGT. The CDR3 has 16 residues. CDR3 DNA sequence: TGTGCCAGCAGTTCCCCGGGAGCGGGAAGGTACAATGACCAGTTCTTC. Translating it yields CASSSPGAGRYNDQFF.